These T cell receptor beta chains were read from a single sample in a study of vaccination effects on CD4 cells after COVID-19. Using immunoSEQ multiplex PCR, the repertoire was profiled, and TCRdb retains in-frame clones only, with some absent. Of nearly 45,000 clones listed, approximately 77% are singletons. These TCRs are of unknown antigen specificity. The sample consisted of CD4+ T cells from PBMCs cultured without peptide, taken after COVID-19 vaccination. The receptors derive from a human donor who received a COVID-19 vaccine. The CDR3 runs from the conserved cysteine through the conserved F or W. The D gene is left open where the match is weak. Only part of the rows carry a size: once, few, many, or a class if the clone is expanded.

CDR3aa,CDR3nt,d_gene,v_gene,j_gene,abundance
CASSPRGVAGHTDTQYF,TGCGCCAGCAGCCCGAGAGGGGTGGCGGGGCACACAGATACGCAGTATTTT,.,TRBV5-1,TRBJ2-3,once
CASSPIHSSNTGELFF,TGTGCCAGCTCACCGATCCATTCGTCGAACACCGGGGAGCTGTTTTTT,.,TRBV18,TRBJ2-2,.
CASSLGDRNQPQHF,TGCGCCAGCAGCTTGGGGGATCGCAATCAGCCCCAGCATTTT,.,TRBV5-1,TRBJ1-5,few
CASSIIGTWGVEAFF,TGTGCCAGTAGTATTATTGGTACATGGGGGGTTGAAGCTTTCTTT,.,TRBV19,TRBJ1-1,.
CASSAGGFSKNIQYF,TGTGCCAGCAGCGCCGGGGGGTTTAGCAAAAACATTCAGTACTTC,TRBD2,TRBV5-6,TRBJ2-4,.
CAINGLAGGSEQYF,TGTGCCATCAATGGACTAGCGGGAGGGAGCGAGCAGTACTTC,TRBD2,TRBV10-3,TRBJ2-7,.
CASSLPTYNSPLHF,TGTGCCAGCAGCCTTCCGACCTATAATTCACCCCTCCACTTT,.,TRBV7-2,TRBJ1-6,.
CATSDPGTEHNQPQHF,TGTGCCACCAGTGATCCCGGGACGGAACACAATCAGCCCCAGCATTTT,.,TRBV24-1,TRBJ1-5,few
CASSPDGYREALEGYTF,TGTGCCAGCAGCCCAGATGGTTACAGGGAGGCTTTGGAGGGCTACACCTTC,.,TRBV9,TRBJ1-2,.
CASVWESSVQFF,TGTGCCAGCGTGTGGGAATCGAGCGTCCAGTTCTTC,.,TRBV2,TRBJ2-1,few
CASTPRDRGLTDTQYF,TGTGCCAGTACCCCCCGGGACAGGGGACTCACAGATACGCAGTATTTT,TRBD1,TRBV19,TRBJ2-3,.
CASSPRSRSNYNEQFF,TGTGCCAGCTCACCGAGGTCCAGATCGAACTACAATGAGCAGTTCTTC,.,TRBV18,TRBJ2-1,.
CSGETGGNIQYF,TGCAGCGGGGAGACAGGGGGTAACATTCAGTACTTC,TRBD1,TRBV29-1,TRBJ2-4,.
CASSTSAYEQYF,TGTGCCAGTAGTACCAGCGCCTACGAGCAGTACTTC,.,TRBV19,TRBJ2-7,.
CASSTQEYQPQHF,TGTGCCAGCAGTACACAGGAGTATCAGCCCCAGCATTTT,.,TRBV6-5,TRBJ1-5,.
CASSPQGNTGNTIYF,TGTGCCAGCTCACCACAGGGAAACACTGGAAACACCATATATTTT,.,TRBV18,TRBJ1-3,.
CASSLRGGAWYTEAFF,TGTGCCAGCAGCTTGCGGGGGGGCGCTTGGTACACTGAAGCTTTCTTT,.,TRBV3-1/TRBV3-2,TRBJ1-1,.
CASSLAVHQETQYF,TGTGCCAGCAGCTTGGCCGTCCACCAAGAGACCCAGTACTTC,.,TRBV5-8,TRBJ2-5,.
CASSLVVQGARYGYTF,TGCGCCAGCAGCTTGGTTGTTCAGGGGGCGCGATATGGCTACACCTTC,TRBD1,TRBV5-1,TRBJ1-2,.
CAWSEKGTNEKLFF,TGTGCCTGGAGTGAGAAGGGGACTAATGAAAAACTGTTTTTT,.,TRBV30,TRBJ1-4,once
CASSEFRDTVTYEQYF,TGTGCCAGCAGTGAATTCCGGGACACGGTCACCTACGAGCAGTACTTC,.,TRBV25-1,TRBJ2-7,once
CASSQQGETQYF,TGCGCCAGCAGTCAACAGGGCGAGACCCAGTACTTC,.,TRBV10-2,TRBJ2-5,.
CASSLGTTSYEQYF,TGCGCCAGCAGCCTCGGGACTACCTCCTACGAGCAGTACTTC,TRBD2,TRBV5-1,TRBJ2-7,.
CASSPGTSNTDTQYF,TGTGCCAGCAGCCCGGGGACTAGTAACACAGATACGCAGTATTTT,TRBD2,TRBV5-5,TRBJ2-3,.
CASGIAGGAGPEKLFF,TGTGCCAGCGGGATAGCGGGGGGGGCAGGACCTGAAAAACTGTTTTTT,.,TRBV27,TRBJ1-4,.
CASRVAISSYNEQFF,TGTGCCAGCAGGGTAGCGATTAGCTCCTACAATGAGCAGTTCTTC,.,TRBV5-4,TRBJ2-1,.
CASSLGRGRDTEAFF,TGTGCCAGCAGCTTGGGCCGGGGAAGGGACACTGAAGCTTTCTTT,.,TRBV5-4,TRBJ1-1,few
CSVPYRGHANVLTF,TGCAGCGTGCCCTACAGGGGGCACGCCAACGTCCTGACTTTC,TRBD1,TRBV29-1,TRBJ2-6,.
CASSLLDSNQPQHF,TGTGCCAGCAGTTTGTTGGACAGCAATCAGCCCCAGCATTTT,.,TRBV27,TRBJ1-5,.
CASSPESGELFF,TGTGCCAGCAGCCCCGAGTCCGGGGAGCTGTTTTTT,.,TRBV7-9,TRBJ2-2,.
CASSPGLEEKLFF,TGTGCCAGCTCACCCGGACTGGAGGAAAAACTGTTTTTT,.,TRBV18,TRBJ1-4,.
CASSQQGVTEAFF,TGTGCCAGCAGTCAACAGGGGGTCACTGAAGCTTTCTTT,TRBD1,TRBV6-2/TRBV6-3,TRBJ1-1,.
CASTPTFPGGDNEQFF,TGTGCCAGCACTCCCACCTTCCCCGGGGGTGACAATGAGCAGTTCTTC,.,TRBV2,TRBJ2-1,.
CASSFQGTGNTIYF,TGCGCCAGCAGCTTTCAGGGGACTGGAAACACCATATATTTT,.,TRBV5-1,TRBJ1-3,.
CASRGAGSTEAFF,TGTGCCAGTAGAGGTGCAGGGTCCACTGAAGCTTTCTTT,.,TRBV19,TRBJ1-1,few
CASSHLGPGYEQYF,TGTGCCAGCAGCCACCTCGGACCCGGCTACGAGCAGTACTTC,.,TRBV4-2,TRBJ2-7,.
CATSDAAANTEAFF,TGTGCCACCAGTGATGCAGCGGCGAACACTGAAGCTTTCTTT,.,TRBV24-1,TRBJ1-1,.
CASSQATSGTYNEQFF,TGTGCCAGCAGCCAGGCGACTAGCGGGACCTACAATGAGCAGTTCTTC,TRBD2,TRBV5-6,TRBJ2-1,.
CASSVESGSFYNEQFF,TGTGCCAGCAGCGTAGAGAGCGGGAGTTTCTACAATGAGCAGTTCTTC,TRBD2,TRBV9,TRBJ2-1,.
CAGASARQETQYF,TGCGCCGGGGCTAGCGCCAGGCAAGAGACCCAGTACTTC,.,TRBV10-2,TRBJ2-5,.
CAIRGAQPAPNEQFF,TGTGCCATCAGGGGTGCTCAGCCGGCCCCAAATGAGCAGTTCTTC,.,TRBV10-3,TRBJ2-1,.
CASSSQVRDPDEKLFF,TGTGCCAGCAGCTCCCAAGTGCGGGACCCGGATGAAAAACTGTTTTTT,.,TRBV5-4,TRBJ1-4,.